This T cell receptor beta chain was identified during a study of blood T cells in healthy people across ages. The authors ran a second PCR of about 6 to 11 cycles using a sample-barcoded 5' primer and a J-beta primer mix. One entry per CDR3 protein results from TCRdb running MiXCR on the 5' RACE reads. The sample consists of roughly 900,000 distinct CDR3 sequences, 40% to 60% of them appearing once. Only one count was recorded for this clonotype. Trimming stripped 4 bases from V and 2 bases from J, with 13 bases between. This CDR3 has 15 residues. Germline CDR1 is SEHNR and CDR2 is FQNEAQ (reference sequence).

Sequenced sample: blood. The clonotype comes from a man aged 30 to 45 in good health. The chain joins TRBV7-9 to TRBJ2-3, with D perhaps matching TRBD1 (6 bases). The CDR3 spells CASSWGQGHTDTQYF. CDR3 in DNA: TGTGCCAGCAGCTGGGGCCAGGGGCACACAGATACGCAGTATTTT.